The present T cell receptor (beta chain) was sequenced within a study of control samples from healthy donors and cancer patients. Clones were sequenced by immunoSEQ multiplex PCR, and TCRdb holds only the in-frame ones, with some missing. The table lists more than 50,000 clones, less than 95% of them singletons. After removal of 1 base from V and 3 bases from J, the junction contained 4 bases not matched to a gene. The CDR3 has 16 residues. Germline values: CDR1 MNHEY, CDR2 SMNVEV (reference sequence). Sequencing was carried out using PBMCs. The chain is built from TRBV27 and TRBJ2-1; the match to TRBD1 covers 9 bases. The sequence derives from a woman aged 50 to 65 with colorectal cancer. The CDR3 DNA reads as TGTGCCAGCAGTTTATTTGTGACAGGGGGCTACAATGAGCAGTTCTTC. This translates into CASSLFVTGGYNEQFF.